This passage covers 23 T cell receptor beta chains from one sample sequenced in a study of CXCR3-negative and CXCR3-positive naive CD8 T cells. These TCRs are of unknown antigen specificity. UMI-labeled 5' RACE yielded the TRB cDNA libraries. TCRdb re-analyzed the 5' RACE reads; it lists each CDR3 protein once, without DNA. This table holds some 150,000 distinct CDR3 sequences. Study-level findings and limits: For CXCR3-positive naive cells, TRB CDR3s were more hydrophobic than those of CXCR3-negative naive cells.

Material: naive CXCR3+ CD8+ T cells from blood. Subset: CD45RO-CCR7+CD27+CD95- naive CD8+ T cells expressing CXCR3 (TNR3+). All receptors derive from a human donor in good health. Some clones in this sample may be carry-over from other donors' samples.

The gene calls are TRBV28 and TRBJ2-2; TCRdb calls TRBD1, which cannot be checked without DNA. In germline, CDR1 is MDHEN, CDR2 SYDVKM. This CDR3 is built from 15 residues. CDR3 in amino acids: CASSMQGALTGELFF.

The rearrangement uses TRBV15 and TRBJ1-3; TCRdb designates TRBD1, a call that cannot be tested without DNA. Germline V CDR1 and CDR2: LNHNV, YYDKDF (reference sequence). The CDR3 is 18 residues long. CDR3 sequence: CATSREQGASASGNTIYF.

The J gene is TRBJ2-5, the V gene TRBV7-7. Germline assignment: CDR1 SSHAT and CDR2 FNYEAQ (reference sequence). The CDR3 loop spans 13 amino acids. The CDR3 here is CASSSHTQETQYF.

The chain carries TRBV28 and TRBJ1-1; TCRdb gives TRBD1 as the D gene, but with no DNA this cannot be confirmed. The CDR3 covers 15 residues. Germline CDR1 is MDHEN and CDR2 is SYDVKM. CDR3 region: CASSLDRGGNTEAFF.

The rearrangement uses TRBV29-1 and TRBJ2-7; TCRdb gives TRBD1 as the D gene, but with no DNA this cannot be confirmed. Germline loops: CDR1 SQVTM, CDR2 ANQGSEA. This CDR3 comprises 14 residues. CDR3 sequence reads: CSVGDRGISYEQYF.

The rearrangement joins TRBV28 to TRBJ2-7; without DNA, the TCRdb call of TRBD1 cannot be checked. CDR1 and CDR2 from the germline V gene are MDHEN and SYDVKM. CDR3 length: 15 residues. The CDR3 sequence: CASTLGYGASYEQYF.

V is TRBV23-1 and J is TRBJ2-1; TCRdb's D call of TRBD1 is untestable without DNA. TRBV23-1 is an ORF, and what it does is uncertain. The CDR3 loop spans 15 amino acids. The CDR3 loop is CASSPLEDRGNEQFF.

This chain joins TRBV6-5 and TRBJ1-2. The length of the CDR3 is 14 residues. Germline V gene sequence: CDR1 MNHEY, CDR2 SVGAGI. This CDR3 is CASSYSGANYGYTF.

The rearrangement joins TRBV7-2 to TRBJ1-1; the TCRdb D gene call, TRBD1, has no DNA to confirm it. CDR1 SGHTA and CDR2 FQGNSA come from the germline V gene. There are 13 residues in the CDR3. The CDR3 here is CASSLVRVSEAFF.

This chain joins TRBV3-1 and TRBJ1-5. The germline CDR1 and CDR2 sequences are LGHDT and YNNKEL (reference sequence). The CDR3 consists of 15 residues. The CDR3: CASSQDPRENQPQHF.

The chain uses TRBV25-1 and TRBJ2-5; TCRdb's D call, TRBD1, is unchecked because there is no DNA. The CDR3 runs 16 residues. Per germline, CDR1 MGHDK and CDR2 SYGVNS. The CDR3 reads CASSATGGLGVETQYF.

The rearrangement joins TRBV30 to TRBJ1-2. The germline V gene has CDR1 GTSNPN and CDR2 SVGIG (reference sequence). CDR3 length: 12 amino acids. The CDR3: CAWSPTDYGYTF.

The rearrangement joins TRBV6-4 to TRBJ2-2; TCRdb's D call, TRBD1, is unchecked because there is no DNA. Per the germline V gene, CDR1 is MRHNA and CDR2 is SNTAGT. The CDR3 is made up of 14 amino acids. The CDR3 spells CASSDSLGAGELFF.

The chain carries TRBV12-3 or TRBV12-4 and TRBJ2-1; the TCRdb D gene call, TRBD2, has no DNA to confirm it. CDR3 size: 15 residues. CDR3: CASKKSGGVYNEQFF.

The gene calls are TRBV27 and TRBJ2-7; TCRdb reports TRBD1, a call that lacks DNA to check it against. The CDR3 is 15 amino acids. The germline V gene has CDR1 MNHEY and CDR2 SMNVEV (reference sequence). CDR3 sequence reads: CASSPQGTGLGEQYF.

V gene TRBV7-8 combines with J gene TRBJ2-7. This CDR3 has 11 amino acids. Germline V gene data show CDR1 as SGHVS and CDR2 as FQNEAQ. CDR3 residues: CASSPSLEQYF.

The chain couples TRBV6-5 to TRBJ2-7. CDR3 length: 16 residues. The germline V gene has CDR1 MNHEY and CDR2 SVGAGI. The CDR3 spells CASSYSKNGVSYEQYF.

The V call is TRBV15, the J call TRBJ2-3; lacking DNA, the TRBD1 call made by TCRdb goes unchecked. The CDR3 runs to 16 residues. Germline-derived CDR1 and CDR2 are LNHNV and YYDKDF (reference sequence). CDR3 loop: CATSRDMRDRTDTQYF. Complete variable domain (other parts from reference TRBV15 and TRBJ2-3): DAMVIQNPRYQVTQFGKPVTLSCSQTLNHNVMYWYQQKSSQAPKLLFHYYDKDFNNEADTPDNFQSRRPNTSFCFLDIRSPGLGDTAMYLCATSRDMRDRTDTQYFGPGTRLTVL.

The V and J genes are TRBV29-1 and TRBJ2-1; TCRdb proposes TRBD1, but this gene call is untestable without DNA. The CDR3 totals 12 residues. Germline-derived CDR1 and CDR2 are SQVTM and ANQGSEA. The CDR3 sequence is CSALGGHNEQFF.

The chain employs TRBV20-1 and TRBJ2-2; TCRdb gives TRBD1 as the D gene, but with no DNA this cannot be confirmed. Germline lookup yields CDR1 DFQATT and CDR2 SNEGSKA (reference sequence). The CDR3 runs to 12 residues. CDR3 sequence: CGGGKNTGELFF.

The chain employs TRBV20-1 and TRBJ1-2; the D gene TCRdb calls, TRBD1, cannot be checked with no DNA. The CDR3 is 14 amino acids. The germline V gene has CDR1 DFQATT and CDR2 SNEGSKA (reference sequence). CDR3: CSDRDWTENYGYTF.

The rearrangement uses TRBV11-3 and TRBJ2-2; TCRdb calls TRBD2, which cannot be checked without DNA. Germline V CDR1 and CDR2: SGHNT, YENEEA. This CDR3 is 19 amino acids long. The CDR3 loop is CASSLNGLAGAPNTGELFF.

This rearrangement joins TRBV13 to TRBJ2-7; without DNA, the TCRdb call of TRBD1 cannot be checked. CDR1 is PRHDT and CDR2 is FYEKMQ in the germline V gene (reference sequence). There are 15 residues in the CDR3. Here the CDR3 reads CASSPSGQGVYEQYF.